The rows below give T cell receptor beta chains drawn from one sample of a study of regulatory T cells in long-lasting Graves disease. A single record per CDR3 protein comes from TCRdb applying MiXCR to the multiplex PCR reads. The data show 600,000 to 800,000 distinct CDR3 sequences, 25% to 30% seen once. The input for sequencing was peripheral blood mononuclear cells (PBMCs), taken when the disease was refractory, from a patient treated with antithyroid drugs. The receptors stem from a female donor with Graves disease. The CDR3 runs from the conserved cysteine through the conserved F or W. D genes are given only for firm matches. Rows give clone size only sometimes, using once, few, many, or a class for an expanded clone.

>12|TRBV10-3|.|many|TRBJ1-5
TGTGCCATCAGCAGGGTGGATCAGCCCCAGCATTTT
CAISRVDQPQHF
>13|TRBV12-3/TRBV12-4|.|many|TRBJ1-1
TGTGCCAGCAGTTCCCCTACCCACACTGAAGCTTTCTTT
CASSSPTHTEAFF
>9|TRBV19|.|.|TRBJ1-1
TGTGCCAGTGGGCGCCAAGCTTTCTTT
CASGRQAFF
>15|TRBV11-2|TRBD1|few|TRBJ2-7
TGTGCCAGCAGCTCGAGTCAGGGGGCGGTCTACGAGCAGTACTTC
CASSSSQGAVYEQYF
>16|TRBV6-1|TRBD1|few|TRBJ2-7
TGTGCCAGCAGTCCGGGACAGACCTTGGTTAGCTACGAGCAGTACTTC
CASSPGQTLVSYEQYF
>14|TRBV6-1|TRBD1|.|TRBJ1-2
TGTGCCAGCAGCCCCGACAGGGGGGGGTACGGCTACACCTTC
CASSPDRGGYGYTF
>12|TRBV20-1|.|.|TRBJ1-2
TGCAGTGCTCAAGGGGTGGCGAATGGCTACACCTTC
CSAQGVANGYTF
>15|TRBV3-1|TRBD1|.|TRBJ2-2
TGTGCCAGCAGCCAAGTGCAGGGGGATGGCGGGGAGCTGTTTTTT
CASSQVQGDGGELFF
>14|TRBV11-2|TRBD2|many|TRBJ2-7
TGTGCCAGCAGCTTATCGGGAGGAGGCCACGAGCAGTACTTC
CASSLSGGGHEQYF
>12|TRBV29-1|TRBD1|few|TRBJ2-7
TGCAGCGTAGGGGACAGACTCTACGAGCAGTACTTC
CSVGDRLYEQYF
>14|TRBV12-3/TRBV12-4|.|few|TRBJ1-2
TGTGCCAGCAGTTACCCAGGGGATCCCTTTGGCTACACCTTC
CASSYPGDPFGYTF
>16|TRBV2|.|.|TRBJ2-3
TGTGCCAGCAGTGAAGCGAGAAGTCTCCGAGGGCATACGCAGTATTTT
CASSEARSLRGHTQYF
>15|TRBV28|.|many|TRBJ1-6
TGTGCCAGCAGTTTATATGGGCTTGGCAATTCACCCCTCCACTTT
CASSLYGLGNSPLHF
>17|TRBV7-9|TRBD1|.|TRBJ2-7
TGTGCCAGCAGCTTAGGGTTTGAACGGGACAGGGGCTACGAGCAGTACTTC
CASSLGFERDRGYEQYF
>12|TRBV6-1|.|many|TRBJ1-1
TGTGCCACCGGGACGTTAATCACTGAAGCTTTCTTT
CATGTLITEAFF
>13|TRBV12-3/TRBV12-4|.|many|TRBJ2-7
TGTGCCAGCAGTTTAGTGGCCTCCTACGAGCAGTACTTC
CASSLVASYEQYF
>16|TRBV27|TRBD2|.|TRBJ2-7
TGTGCCAGCAGCTTGGGGGGACTAGCGGGTTACAATGAGCAGTACTTC
CASSLGGLAGYNEQYF
>14|TRBV6-5|.|.|TRBJ1-5
TGTGCCAGCAGTTTACAGGTTATGGGTCAGCCCCAGCATTTT
CASSLQVMGQPQHF
>19|TRBV12-3/TRBV12-4|TRBD2|many|TRBJ2-7
TGTGCCAGCAGTTTACTGACTAGCGGGAGGCTCCAGCCCGAGTACGAGCAGTACTTC
CASSLLTSGRLQPEYEQYF
>16|TRBV5-1|TRBD2|few|TRBJ2-1
TGCGCCAGCAGCTACCGCTTAGCGGGAAGCTACAATGAGCAGTTCTTC
CASSYRLAGSYNEQFF
>14|TRBV28|.|.|TRBJ1-2
TGTGCCAGCAGTTTATTGGGGGGGCATGAAGTCTACACCTTC
CASSLLGGHEVYTF
>14|TRBV20-1|.|few|TRBJ1-2
TGCAGTGCTAGGCGCCCGCGGGTCGGGGATGGCTACACCTTC
CSARRPRVGDGYTF
>13|TRBV11-2|.|few|TRBJ2-7
TGTGCCAGCAGCTTAGATCCTCCGGGGGAGCAGTACTTC
CASSLDPPGEQYF
>14|TRBV7-3|TRBD1|many|TRBJ1-1
TGTGCCAGCAGCTTCAGGGGGAGGAAGACTGAAGCTTTCTTT
CASSFRGRKTEAFF
>17|TRBV28|TRBD1|many|TRBJ1-6
TGTGCCAGCAGCCTAGACGGGACAGGGGCTTATAATTCACCCCTCCACTTT
CASSLDGTGAYNSPLHF
>14|TRBV18|.|.|TRBJ2-7
TGTGCCAGCTCACCATCTCCAGGGGACTACGAGCAGTACTTC
CASSPSPGDYEQYF
>14|TRBV19|.|once|TRBJ1-1
TGTGCCAGTAGTCAAACAGGGTTTAGAACTGAAGCTTTCTTT
CASSQTGFRTEAFF
>16|TRBV7-8|.|.|TRBJ1-5
TGTGCCAGCAGCTTGCCCTTAGCGGGACGTGGCCAGCCCCAGCATTTT
CASSLPLAGRGQPQHF
>16|TRBV3-1|.|few|TRBJ1-5
TGTGCCAGCAGTCAAAGAATGGGTGTTGACAATCAGCCCCAGCATTTT
CASSQRMGVDNQPQHF
>15|TRBV9|TRBD1|many|TRBJ2-5
TGTGCCAGCAGCGTATCCGGGACAGGGTTAGAGACCCAGTACTTC
CASSVSGTGLETQYF
>12|TRBV20-1|.|.|TRBJ1-2
TGCAGTGCCCGCGACAGGACTTACGGCTACACCTTC
CSARDRTYGYTF
>15|TRBV11-2|.|.|TRBJ2-7
TGTGCCAGCAGCCAAGTCGGAGCGGGCTCCTACGAGCAGTACTTC
CASSQVGAGSYEQYF
>16|TRBV5-1|.|.|TRBJ1-1
TGCGCCAGCAGCTTCGGTTCAGAGGGCCTGAACACTGAAGCTTTCTTT
CASSFGSEGLNTEAFF
>12|TRBV20-1|.|.|TRBJ2-7
TGCAGTGCTACCGAGACATCGCCCGAGCAGTACTTC
CSATETSPEQYF
>15|TRBV7-8|.|.|TRBJ1-2
TGTGCCAGCGGCTTATCTGTTGTACGGACTGGTGGCTACACCTTC
CASGLSVVRTGGYTF
>16|TRBV5-6|TRBD2|few|TRBJ2-2
TGTGCCAGCAGCTTGATCGGGAGGGGAACAACCGGGGAGCTGTTTTTT
CASSLIGRGTTGELFF
>14|TRBV2|.|many|TRBJ1-2
TGTGCCAGCAGTGAAGCCGTCAGGAACTATGGCTACACCTTC
CASSEAVRNYGYTF
>14|TRBV2|TRBD1|few|TRBJ1-5
TGTGCCAGCAGTGTTCAGGGGGTGAGTCAGCCCCAGCATTTT
CASSVQGVSQPQHF
>11|TRBV20-1|.|.|TRBJ2-7
TGCAGTGCTAGTTCGGCGGGGACACAGTACTTC
CSASSAGTQYF
>16|TRBV11-2|TRBD1|.|TRBJ1-2
TGTGCCAGCAGCCAGAGCCAGGGACAGGGGCACCATGGCTACACCTTC
CASSQSQGQGHHGYTF
>15|TRBV6-1|TRBD1|few|TRBJ1-5
TGTGCCAGCAGGGGGACAGACCTCAGCAATCAGCCCCAGCATTTT
CASRGTDLSNQPQHF
>13|TRBV20-1|.|.|TRBJ1-5
TGCAGTGCCCGGGACACCCTAGGTCAGCCCCAGCATTTT
CSARDTLGQPQHF
>17|TRBV20-1|.|.|TRBJ1-1
TGCAGTGCTAGAGTGGGGGTCTCTGTTGAGCAGTACACTGAAGCTTTCTTT
CSARVGVSVEQYTEAFF
>16|TRBV5-5|.|.|TRBJ1-1
TGTGCCAGCAGCTTGAGCGGGCCGGGCTGGTCTATTGAAGCTTTCTTT
CASSLSGPGWSIEAFF
>16|TRBV27|.|.|TRBJ1-5
TGTGCCAGCAGTCCGCGGGGCAGGCGTAGCAATCAGCCCCAGCATTTT
CASSPRGRRSNQPQHF
>14|TRBV5-1|.|few|TRBJ1-3
TGCGCCAGCAGCCGAACGGAATCTGGAAACACCATATATTTT
CASSRTESGNTIYF
>15|TRBV29-1|.|.|TRBJ2-3
TGCAGCGTTCAGAAAAACAGCGGAGGCACAGATACGCAGTATTTT
CSVQKNSGGTDTQYF
>13|TRBV6-1|TRBD1|many|TRBJ2-5
TGTGCCAGCACCCAGACAGGGAGAGAGACCCAGTACTTC
CASTQTGRETQYF
>15|TRBV7-9|.|few|TRBJ1-5
TGTGCCAGCAGTCCTAGCCTGGGTGGCAATCAGCCCCAGCATTTT
CASSPSLGGNQPQHF
>16|TRBV28|.|.|TRBJ1-5
TGTGCCAGCGAGGGGTTTGGGGGGGGCGGCAATCAGCCCCAGCATTTT
CASEGFGGGGNQPQHF
>13|TRBV7-6|.|many|TRBJ2-5
TGTGCCAGCAGCTTAGCCAGGGTTGAGACCCAGTACTTC
CASSLARVETQYF
>13|TRBV6-5|.|many|TRBJ1-1
TGTGCCAGCAGTTACATTCGGAACACTGAAGCTTTCTTT
CASSYIRNTEAFF
>17|TRBV5-5|.|few|TRBJ1-1
TGTGCCAGCAGCCTGTACGTAAGGGCAGGGCCAAACACTGAAGCTTTCTTT
CASSLYVRAGPNTEAFF
>18|TRBV6-5|.|.|TRBJ1-5
TGTGCCAGCAGTTACTCGATGTGGGGGGCTGGGGGGAATCAGCCCCAGCATTTT
CASSYSMWGAGGNQPQHF
>13|TRBV2|.|.|TRBJ1-3
TGTGCCAGCGAATATAGTCCTGGAAACACCATATATTTT
CASEYSPGNTIYF
>15|TRBV29-1|.|.|TRBJ2-5
TGCAGCGTTCGCCCCTTGGATACAGCGAGGGAGACCCAGTACTTC
CSVRPLDTARETQYF
>15|TRBV6-2/TRBV6-3|.|few|TRBJ2-5
TGTGCCAGCAGTTACTCGGGGGACAATGAAGAGACCCAGTACTTC
CASSYSGDNEETQYF
>14|TRBV10-1|.|.|TRBJ1-6
TGCGCCAGCAGTCCAACAGCGGACCTCTTGACCCTCCACTTT
CASSPTADLLTLHF
>13|TRBV29-1|.|.|TRBJ2-2
TGCAGCGTCACATTTGCGAACACCGGGGAGCTGTTTTTT
CSVTFANTGELFF
>14|TRBV12-3/TRBV12-4|.|few|TRBJ1-1
TGTGCCAGCAGTTTACTCCGTCATGGCACTGAAGCTTTCTTT
CASSLLRHGTEAFF